This is a list of T cell receptor beta chains from one sample in a study of T cell responses to AZD1222 COVID-19 vaccine. Method: immunoSEQ multiplex PCR; TCRdb's copy keeps in-frame clones and lacks some. The sample includes roughly 100,000 clones, roughly 90% of them seen just once. Sample: peripheral blood, taken on day 0 of AZD1222 vaccination. The receptors derive from an adult in good health. CDR3s leave out the opening cysteine and the closing phenylalanine or tryptophan. Fields, in order: CDR3 length, V gene, CDR3 protein.

>11|TRBV2
ASSEVFRDEQF
>11|TRBV2
ATENRVGYEQY
>12|TRBV6-5
ASGYRQVNTEAF
>14|TRBV6-1
ASSDSGEGASYEQY
>15|TRBV25-1
ASSPRGGTGFANEQY
>13|TRBV19
ASSIESSGDSPLH
>14|TRBV29-1
SVDDAPSGSGNTIY
>13|TRBV5-1
ASSLALTVGETQY
>13|TRBV11-2
ASSLGGIVSYEQY
>13|TRBV6-5
ASSGGLLYGNTIY
>12|TRBV3-1/TRBV3-2
ASSLIAGGNEQF
>14|TRBV5-6
ASGQGRTSSGNTIY
>11|TRBV12-3/TRBV12-4
ASSLRGPYGYT
>9|TRBV6-5
ACSSGYEQY
>14|TRBV27
ASSASTGLGGNTIY
>16|TRBV10-3
AISESPKRGGLGETQY
>11|TRBV6-4
ASSDDGGTEAF
>13|TRBV18
ASSPLVGPGNEQF
>12|TRBV9
ASSVFDRADGYT
>12|TRBV4-1
ASSQVVRNTEAF
>9|TRBV25-1
ASSDRYEQY
>14|TRBV4-2
ASSQDRARLPYEQY
>10|TRBV5-1
ASSLSNTEAF
>12|TRBV27
ASTATGSSYEQY
>10|TRBV19
ASSMRKNTIY
>12|TRBV19
ASSMGGLNQPQH
>12|TRBV6-5
ASSHETRYQPQH
>11|TRBV12-3/TRBV12-4
ASRPGDYNEQF
>14|TRBV27
ASSLWAGLFDTEAF
>14|TRBV7-9
ASSLGGLGHNEKLF
>12|TRBV6-1
ASSDTTGDYGYT
>11|TRBV6-5
ASTISLNEKLF
>13|TRBV10-3
AISDGDPSNQPQH
>13|TRBV19
ASSIERGSYNEQF
>11|TRBV10-2
ASRVGGADTQY
>13|TRBV6-5
ASMTSGGAGETQY
>9|TRBV20-1
SRGHGTEAF
>12|TRBV6-5
ASSYGTQGDEQY
>11|TRBV14
ASSQGRTDTQY
>14|TRBV7-3
ASSFGIDATTDTQY
>13|TRBV12-5
ASGFKGASYNEQF
>13|TRBV7-2
ASSLVGRVSTEAF
>11|TRBV10-3
AISDLAEETQY
>11|TRBV19
ASSPRGSTEAF
>16|TRBV18
ASSPLGTFSSGTDTQY
>15|TRBV13
ASSSWGLGGTSYEQY
>11|TRBV10-1
ASSESLNTEAF
>13|TRBV6-5
ASSYRLGVDEKLF
>14|TRBV19
ASSPQTGIMNTEAF
>9|TRBV29-1
SVNRDYGYT
>12|TRBV5-1
ASSFGQGDSPLH
>12|TRBV19
ASSGRTSNQPQH
>12|TRBV5-4
ASRGMGGPTEAF